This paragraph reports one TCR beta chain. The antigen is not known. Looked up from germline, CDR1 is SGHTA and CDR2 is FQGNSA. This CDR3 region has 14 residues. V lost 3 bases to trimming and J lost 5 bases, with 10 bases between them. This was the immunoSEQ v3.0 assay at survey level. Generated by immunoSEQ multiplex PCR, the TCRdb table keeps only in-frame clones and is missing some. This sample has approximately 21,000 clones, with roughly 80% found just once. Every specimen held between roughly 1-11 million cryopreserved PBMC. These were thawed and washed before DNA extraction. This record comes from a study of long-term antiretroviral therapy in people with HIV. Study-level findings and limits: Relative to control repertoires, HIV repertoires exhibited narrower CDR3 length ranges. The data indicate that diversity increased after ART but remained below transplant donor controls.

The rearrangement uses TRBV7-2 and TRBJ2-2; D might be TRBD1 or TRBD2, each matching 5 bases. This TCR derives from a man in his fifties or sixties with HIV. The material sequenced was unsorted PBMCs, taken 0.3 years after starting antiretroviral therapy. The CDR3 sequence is CASSLGTVTGELFF. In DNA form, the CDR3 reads TGTGCCAGCAGCTTGGGGACGGTAACCGGGGAGCTGTTTTTT.